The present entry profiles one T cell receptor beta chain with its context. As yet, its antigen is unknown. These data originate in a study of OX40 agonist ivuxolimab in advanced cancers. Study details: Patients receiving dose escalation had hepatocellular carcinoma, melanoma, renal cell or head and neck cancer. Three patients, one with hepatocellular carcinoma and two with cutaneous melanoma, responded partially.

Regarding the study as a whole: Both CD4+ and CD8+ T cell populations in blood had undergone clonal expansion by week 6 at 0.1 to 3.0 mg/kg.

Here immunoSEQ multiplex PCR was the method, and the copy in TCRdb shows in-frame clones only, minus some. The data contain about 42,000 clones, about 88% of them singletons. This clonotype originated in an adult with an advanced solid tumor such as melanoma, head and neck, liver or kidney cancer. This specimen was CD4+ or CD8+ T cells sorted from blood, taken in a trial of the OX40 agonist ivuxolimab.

In DNA form, the CDR3 reads TGTGCCAGCAGTTACTCGAGCTACAATGAGCAGTTCTTC. It specifies CASSYSSYNEQFF. The rearrangement uses TRBV6-5 and TRBJ2-1; D unclear. CDR1 MNHEY and CDR2 SVGAGI come from the germline V gene. The CDR3 length is 13 residues. Trimming left V 0 bases short and J 3 bases short, with 3 bases between.